What follows are 6 T cell receptor beta chains derived from one specimen sequenced in a study of beta chain features in type 1 diabetes. Every bit of the isolated RNA underwent reverse transcription, so sequencing read expressed TCRB transcripts. Produced via immunoSEQ multiplex PCR; TCRdb's table is partial and in-frame only. Of 600,000 to 650,000 clones listed, roughly a sixth are singletons. The sequenced sample consisted of naive CD4+ T cells from blood. These receptors were collected from a man between 18 and 35 years old in good health.

This clone was found a few times. The rearrangement joins TRBV12-5 to TRBJ2-3; the D is unclear. Germline assignment: CDR1 LGHNT and CDR2 FRNRAP. The CDR3 extends over 14 amino acids. V shed 2 bases and J shed 0 bases, with 6 bases lying between them. The CDR3 here is CASGLMTSTDTQYF. In DNA, the CDR3 is TGTGCTAGTGGTTTGATGACTAGCACAGATACGCAGTATTTT.

Here the CDR3 reads CASSFGGGEKLFF. The CDR3 DNA sequence: TGCGCCAGCAGCTTCGGGGGCGGTGAAAAACTGTTTTTT. This chain links TRBV5-1 with TRBJ1-4; a possible D gene is TRBD1 (6 bases). This CDR3 comprises 13 residues. The germline V gene has CDR1 SGHRS and CDR2 YFSETQ. V lost 2 bases and J lost 7, with 9 bases in between.

This clone was observed a few times. The chain links TRBV11-3 to TRBJ2-2; 8 positions agree with TRBD2. Germline V lookup: CDR1 SGHNT, CDR2 YENEEA. The CDR3 is 14 residues long. J was trimmed by 1 base and V by 5 bases; bases with no gene match: 0. DNA of the CDR3: TGTGCCAGCAGCCGGGAGGGGAACACCGGGGAGCTGTTTTTT. Amino acids: CASSREGNTGELFF.

This clone was counted once. The chain combines TRBV11-3 with TRBJ2-7, with TRBD1 matching 7 bases. Germline V gives CDR1 SGHNT, CDR2 YENEEA. Trimming at V came to 2 bases and at J to 3 bases, leaving 4 bases not matched to a gene. CDR3 length: 14 residues. As DNA, the CDR3 is TGTGCCAGCAGCTTACGGACAGGAAACTACGAGCAGTACTTC. Residues: CASSLRTGNYEQYF.

This clone came up a few times. This chain connects TRBV5-6 to TRBJ2-4; weak D call: TRBD2 (6 bases). V lost 3 bases to trimming and J lost 1 base, with 14 bases between them. Germline V gene data show CDR1 as SGHDT and CDR2 as YYEEEE. This CDR3 region has 16 residues. The chain's CDR3 is CASSWMGGFAKNIQYF. DNA for the CDR3: TGTGCCAGCAGCTGGATGGGGGGTTTTGCCAAAAACATTCAGTACTTC.

The V and J genes are TRBV25-1 and TRBJ1-5; 8 bases are a match to TRBD1. The trim removed 3 bases at V and 0 bases at J, leaving 7 bases unmatched. The CDR3 extends over 17 amino acids. Germline values: CDR1 MGHDK, CDR2 SYGVNS. The CDR3 region has the DNA TGTGCCAGCAGTGATTCTCGGACAGGGAATAGCAATCAGCCCCAGCATTTT. Translation: CASSDSRTGNSNQPQHF.